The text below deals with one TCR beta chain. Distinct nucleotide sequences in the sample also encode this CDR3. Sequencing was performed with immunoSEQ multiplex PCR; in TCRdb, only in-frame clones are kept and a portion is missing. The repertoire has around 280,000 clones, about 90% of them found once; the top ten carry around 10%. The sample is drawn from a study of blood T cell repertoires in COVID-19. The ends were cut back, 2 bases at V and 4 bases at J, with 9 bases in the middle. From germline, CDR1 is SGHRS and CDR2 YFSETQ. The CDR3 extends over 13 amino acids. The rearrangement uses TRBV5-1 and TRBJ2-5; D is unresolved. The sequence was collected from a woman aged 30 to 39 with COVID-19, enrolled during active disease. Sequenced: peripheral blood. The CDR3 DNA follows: TGCGCCAGCAGCTTCGGAGTGGGAGAGACCCAGTACTTC. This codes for CASSFGVGETQYF.